Shown below are 6 T cell receptor beta chains from a single sample sequenced in a study of shared clonotypes between healthy human individuals. Sequencing was performed with immunoSEQ multiplex PCR; in TCRdb, only in-frame clones are kept and a portion is missing. This table holds 550,000 to 850,000 clones, 55% to 75% found once. Sequencing was done on a sample of memory CD4+ T cells sorted from blood. Described subset: CD45RA-negative fraction. These receptors all stem from a woman aged 25 to 39 in good health.

In its sample, this clone was seen a few times. This chain joins TRBV5-6 and TRBJ1-1; tentative D call: TRBD1 (6 bases). This CDR3 is built from 15 residues. Germline V gives CDR1 SGHDT, CDR2 YYEEEE. The V and J ends lost 4 bases and 0 bases respectively, with 13 bases between them. Here the CDR3 reads CASSRSAGVNTEAFF. The CDR3 DNA follows: TGTGCCAGCAGCCGAAGTGCAGGGGTGAACACTGAAGCTTTCTTT. The whole variable domain, remainder taken from reference TRBV5-6 and TRBJ1-1, is DAGVTQSPTHLIKTRGQQVTLRCSPKSGHDTVSWYQQALGQGPQFIFQYYEEEERQRGNFPDRFSGHQFPNYSSELNVNALLLGDSALYLCASSRSAGVNTEAFFGQGTRLTVV.

This clone was picked up one time. A clone one base away is much larger, so this may be a read error. The same CDR3 arises from other DNA sequences in this sample as well. The CDR3 DNA follows: TGTGCCAGCAGCTTAGCGGCCCAAGAGACCCAGTACTTC. This sequence encodes CASSLAAQETQYF. The V and J genes are TRBV5-4 and TRBJ2-5; a possible D gene is TRBD2 (5 bases). Germline values: CDR1 SGHNT, CDR2 YYREEE (reference sequence). The V gene lost 2 bases and the J gene lost 1 base, with 6 bases spanning the gap. This CDR3 is built from 13 residues.

The rearrangement joins TRBV5-1 to TRBJ1-3; D is ambiguous. The CDR3 is 13 residues long. Deletions cut 4 bases from V and 4 bases from J, with 9 bases between. The germline gives CDR1 SGHRS, CDR2 YFSETQ. The CDR3 loop reads CASSETSGNTIYF. The CDR3 DNA is TGCGCCAGCAGCGAGACTTCAGGAAACACCATATATTTT.

This sequence joins TRBV7-9 and TRBJ2-2; 9 bases fit TRBD1. This CDR3 has 15 residues. The ends lost 2 bases at V and 6 bases at J; junction bases unmatched: 4. The V gene's germline CDR1 is SEHNR and CDR2 FQNEAQ (reference sequence). CDR3: CASSLRQGGPGELFF. DNA of the CDR3: TGTGCCAGCAGCTTACGACAGGGGGGACCCGGGGAGCTGTTTTTT.

The rearrangement links TRBV2 to TRBJ1-2, with a tentative D call TRBD1 (5 bases). The germline V gene has CDR1 SNHLY and CDR2 FYNNEI. The CDR3 extends over 16 amino acids. The V gene lost 4 bases and the J gene lost 4 bases, with 19 bases spanning the gap. The CDR3 loop is CASSAGSGQGRYGYTF. DNA of the CDR3: TGTGCCAGCAGTGCCGGGTCGGGGCAGGGACGCTATGGCTACACCTTC.

The sample holds one count of this clone. This chain connects TRBV25-1 to TRBJ2-4; 12 bases match TRBD2. Germline V gives CDR1 MGHDK, CDR2 SYGVNS. CDR3 length: 15 residues. J lost 7 bases, V lost 2 bases, and 3 bases had no gene match. CDR3 DNA sequence: TGTGCCAGCAGTGAAAAGACTAGCGGGAGTAACATTCAGTACTTC. The encoded protein is CASSEKTSGSNIQYF. Complete variable domain (other parts from reference TRBV25-1 and TRBJ2-4): EADIYQTPRYLVIGTGKKITLECSQTMGHDKMYWYQQDPGMELHLIHYSYGVNSTEKGDLSSESTVSRIRTEHFPLTLESARPSHTSQYLCASSEKTSGSNIQYFGAGTRLSVL.